These T cell receptor beta chains were read from a single sample in a study of T-cell reconstitution after alpha-beta-depleted transplantation in children. TCRdb independently ran MiXCR on the PCR reads; one entry per CDR3 protein. The repertoire holds hundreds of thousands of distinct CDR3 sequences, with under 15% as singletons. The sequenced sample was PBMCs, mostly from graft donor cells, obtained 360 days after TCRalphabeta/CD19-depleted stem cell transplant. The receptors were sampled from a male patient between 5 and 17 years old who had a stem cell transplant for acute myeloid leukemia, so the T cells may come from the graft donor. CDR3s include the opening cysteine and the closing phenylalanine or tryptophan. Each record gives: CDR3 length, J gene, D gene, clone size, V gene, CDR3 DNA, CDR3 protein. The D gene is left open where the match is weak. Part of the rows lack a size; the others show once, few, many or a class for expanded clones.

cdr3_length: 15
j_call: TRBJ2-1
d_call: .
clone_size: few
v_call: TRBV20-1
cdr3_nt: TGCAGTGCTAGCCAAGCGGGCAGATCCTACAATGAGCAGTTCTTC
cdr3_aa: CSASQAGRSYNEQFF

cdr3_length: 14
j_call: TRBJ2-5
d_call: .
clone_size: few
v_call: TRBV7-2
cdr3_nt: TGTGCCAGCAGCTTATGGGCAGGGGCGGAGACCCAGTACTTC
cdr3_aa: CASSLWAGAETQYF

cdr3_length: 17
j_call: TRBJ2-1
d_call: TRBD2
clone_size: many
v_call: TRBV6-2/TRBV6-3
cdr3_nt: TGTGCCAGCAGTTCCCGCCTAGCGGGGCATCCCTACAATGAGCAGTTCTTC
cdr3_aa: CASSSRLAGHPYNEQFF

cdr3_length: 18
j_call: TRBJ2-6
d_call: .
clone_size: many
v_call: TRBV12-3/TRBV12-4
cdr3_nt: TGTGCCAGCAGTAATCACAGGGAGATTGGGTCTGGGGCCAACGTCCTGACTTTC
cdr3_aa: CASSNHREIGSGANVLTF

cdr3_length: 15
j_call: TRBJ2-2
d_call: .
clone_size: few
v_call: TRBV27
cdr3_nt: TGTGCCAGCAGTTTGAGTGCTGGCGTTAACGGGGAGCTGTTTTTT
cdr3_aa: CASSLSAGVNGELFF

cdr3_length: 17
j_call: TRBJ2-3
d_call: TRBD2
clone_size: .
v_call: TRBV5-1
cdr3_nt: TGCGCCAGCAGCTCTCAGACTAGCGGGCTAAGCACAGATACGCAGTATTTT
cdr3_aa: CASSSQTSGLSTDTQYF

cdr3_length: 18
j_call: TRBJ2-5
d_call: .
clone_size: many
v_call: TRBV12-3/TRBV12-4
cdr3_nt: TGTGCCAGCAGTTTTAGAGGTAGCGGGACAGGACGTGGAGAGACCCAGTACTTC
cdr3_aa: CASSFRGSGTGRGETQYF

cdr3_length: 15
j_call: TRBJ2-7
d_call: TRBD2
clone_size: many
v_call: TRBV6-1
cdr3_nt: TGTGCCAGCAGCCTACGGGCGGGAGGGAACTACGAGCAGTACTTC
cdr3_aa: CASSLRAGGNYEQYF

cdr3_length: 17
j_call: TRBJ1-1
d_call: TRBD1
clone_size: many
v_call: TRBV12-3/TRBV12-4
cdr3_nt: TGTGCCAGCAGGGAGTACGGGGACAGCCCGATGAACACTGAAGCTTTCTTT
cdr3_aa: CASREYGDSPMNTEAFF

cdr3_length: 15
j_call: TRBJ2-1
d_call: TRBD1
clone_size: few
v_call: TRBV9
cdr3_nt: TGTGCCAGCAGCGTACAGGACAGGTACCACAATGAGCAGTTCTTC
cdr3_aa: CASSVQDRYHNEQFF

cdr3_length: 13
j_call: TRBJ1-3
d_call: .
clone_size: .
v_call: TRBV29-1
cdr3_nt: TGCAGCGTTGAAGAGGCGCCTGGGGACACCATATATTTT
cdr3_aa: CSVEEAPGDTIYF

cdr3_length: 16
j_call: TRBJ2-7
d_call: TRBD2
clone_size: .
v_call: TRBV27
cdr3_nt: TGTGCCAGCAAACCTAAAGGGTTAGCGGGTGCCTACGAGCAGTACTTC
cdr3_aa: CASKPKGLAGAYEQYF

cdr3_length: 13
j_call: TRBJ2-7
d_call: .
clone_size: .
v_call: TRBV7-9
cdr3_nt: TGTGCCAGCAGCTATGCAGGGTTGCACGAGCAGTACTTC
cdr3_aa: CASSYAGLHEQYF

cdr3_length: 15
j_call: TRBJ2-7
d_call: TRBD1
clone_size: .
v_call: TRBV5-1
cdr3_nt: TGCGCCAGCAGGCTTATGGGGACAGTAACCTACGAGCAGTACTTC
cdr3_aa: CASRLMGTVTYEQYF

cdr3_length: 15
j_call: TRBJ1-1
d_call: .
clone_size: .
v_call: TRBV24-1
cdr3_nt: TGTGCCACCAGTGACCGGGACGGATCGAACACTGAAGCTTTCTTT
cdr3_aa: CATSDRDGSNTEAFF

cdr3_length: 15
j_call: TRBJ2-5
d_call: TRBD2
clone_size: few
v_call: TRBV7-9
cdr3_nt: TGTGCCAGCAGCTTCCGGACTAGCGAGCAAGAGACCCAGTACTTC
cdr3_aa: CASSFRTSEQETQYF

cdr3_length: 17
j_call: TRBJ2-1
d_call: .
clone_size: .
v_call: TRBV6-2/TRBV6-3
cdr3_nt: TGTGCCAGCAGTTTCGCGTTACGGTGGAGCTCCTACAATGAGCAGTTCTTC
cdr3_aa: CASSFALRWSSYNEQFF

cdr3_length: 18
j_call: TRBJ2-1
d_call: TRBD2
clone_size: few
v_call: TRBV6-2/TRBV6-3
cdr3_nt: TGTGCCAGCAGTTACTGGGGGACTAGCGGGAGCTCCTACAATGAGCAGTTCTTC
cdr3_aa: CASSYWGTSGSSYNEQFF

cdr3_length: 14
j_call: TRBJ2-7
d_call: .
clone_size: many
v_call: TRBV28
cdr3_nt: TGTGCCAGCAGTTTCCGGACTATAACCTACGAGCAGTACTTC
cdr3_aa: CASSFRTITYEQYF

cdr3_length: 16
j_call: TRBJ1-4
d_call: .
clone_size: .
v_call: TRBV18
cdr3_nt: TGTGCCAGCTCACCACTGGTGGGGTCGACTAATGAAAAACTGTTTTTT
cdr3_aa: CASSPLVGSTNEKLFF

cdr3_length: 20
j_call: TRBJ1-5
d_call: .
clone_size: few
v_call: TRBV28
cdr3_nt: TGTGCCAGCAGTTCCGACCTCGTAGGACCGCGCATAGGCAGCAATCAGCCCCAGCATTTT
cdr3_aa: CASSSDLVGPRIGSNQPQHF

cdr3_length: 14
j_call: TRBJ2-4
d_call: .
clone_size: .
v_call: TRBV7-2
cdr3_nt: TGTGCCAGCAGCTTGAGCAGGGGGGGGTACATTCAGTACTTC
cdr3_aa: CASSLSRGGYIQYF

cdr3_length: 16
j_call: TRBJ2-7
d_call: TRBD1
clone_size: .
v_call: TRBV7-9
cdr3_nt: TGTGCCAGCAGCTTAGGGTTGCAGGGGGTCTCCTACGAGCAGTACTTC
cdr3_aa: CASSLGLQGVSYEQYF

cdr3_length: 16
j_call: TRBJ2-1
d_call: .
clone_size: .
v_call: TRBV24-1
cdr3_nt: TGTGCCACCAGTGACGAGGGAGTCCGGGGGCTGAATGAGCAGTTCTTC
cdr3_aa: CATSDEGVRGLNEQFF

cdr3_length: 16
j_call: TRBJ2-1
d_call: TRBD1
clone_size: .
v_call: TRBV7-3
cdr3_nt: TGTGCCAGCAGTTTAGACAGGGGATTAACCTACAATGAGCAGTTCTTC
cdr3_aa: CASSLDRGLTYNEQFF

cdr3_length: 21
j_call: TRBJ2-1
d_call: TRBD2
clone_size: few
v_call: TRBV13
cdr3_nt: TGTGCCAGCAGCTCCCGCGGGGGAGCGGGAACCTTCCTCCACTCCTACAATGAGCAGTTCTTC
cdr3_aa: CASSSRGGAGTFLHSYNEQFF

cdr3_length: 11
j_call: TRBJ2-2
d_call: .
clone_size: .
v_call: TRBV7-2
cdr3_nt: TGTGCCAGCACCCCTATCGGGGAGCTGTTTTTT
cdr3_aa: CASTPIGELFF

cdr3_length: 18
j_call: TRBJ2-3
d_call: TRBD2
clone_size: many
v_call: TRBV20-1
cdr3_nt: TGCAGTGCTAGAGATGGGGTCCGGACTAGCGGCCTTACAGATACGCAGTATTTT
cdr3_aa: CSARDGVRTSGLTDTQYF

cdr3_length: 16
j_call: TRBJ2-2
d_call: .
clone_size: few
v_call: TRBV29-1
cdr3_nt: TGCAGCGTTGTGGGACCCGATGCTCCCAACGCCGGGGAGCTGTTTTTT
cdr3_aa: CSVVGPDAPNAGELFF

cdr3_length: 17
j_call: TRBJ2-3
d_call: .
clone_size: few
v_call: TRBV7-7
cdr3_nt: TGTGCCAGCAGCTTAGAGGAAGGAGGTACTAGCACAGATACGCAGTATTTT
cdr3_aa: CASSLEEGGTSTDTQYF

cdr3_length: 16
j_call: TRBJ1-5
d_call: TRBD1
clone_size: .
v_call: TRBV5-5
cdr3_nt: TGTGCCAGCAGCTTGGTGGGGACAGGCGTGGATCAGCCCCAGCATTTT
cdr3_aa: CASSLVGTGVDQPQHF

cdr3_length: 22
j_call: TRBJ2-6
d_call: TRBD1
clone_size: few
v_call: TRBV6-2/TRBV6-3
cdr3_nt: TGTGCCAGCAGTTACTGGGCGACCGGACCGGGACAGGGATACTCTGGGGCCAACGTCCTGACTTTC
cdr3_aa: CASSYWATGPGQGYSGANVLTF

cdr3_length: 12
j_call: TRBJ2-5
d_call: .
clone_size: many
v_call: TRBV28
cdr3_nt: TGTGCCAGCAGTGTTAGAGGGGGGACCCAGTACTTC
cdr3_aa: CASSVRGGTQYF

cdr3_length: 17
j_call: TRBJ2-6
d_call: .
clone_size: few
v_call: TRBV28
cdr3_nt: TGTGCCATCCAAACGGCCCGGCGGTTCTCTGGGGCCAACGTCCTGACTTTC
cdr3_aa: CAIQTARRFSGANVLTF

cdr3_length: 14
j_call: TRBJ2-7
d_call: TRBD2
clone_size: .
v_call: TRBV7-2
cdr3_nt: TGTGCCAGCAGCTTCCTAGGGACTACCTACGAGCAGTACTTC
cdr3_aa: CASSFLGTTYEQYF

cdr3_length: 14
j_call: TRBJ2-1
d_call: .
clone_size: .
v_call: TRBV4-3
cdr3_nt: TGCGCCAGCAGCCAAGGGCTAGCATCGCATGAGCAGTTCTTC
cdr3_aa: CASSQGLASHEQFF